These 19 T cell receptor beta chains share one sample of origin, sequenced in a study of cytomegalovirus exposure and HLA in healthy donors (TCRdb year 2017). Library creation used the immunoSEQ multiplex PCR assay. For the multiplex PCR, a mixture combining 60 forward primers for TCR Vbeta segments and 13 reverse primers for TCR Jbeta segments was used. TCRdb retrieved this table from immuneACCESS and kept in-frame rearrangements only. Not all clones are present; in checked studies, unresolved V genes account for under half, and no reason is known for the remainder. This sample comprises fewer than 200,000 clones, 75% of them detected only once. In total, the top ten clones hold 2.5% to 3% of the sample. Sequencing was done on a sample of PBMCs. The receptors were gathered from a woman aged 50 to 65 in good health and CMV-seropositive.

CDR3 protein: CASNEGASNQPQHF. Written as DNA, the CDR3 is TGTGCCAGTAATGAGGGGGCAAGCAATCAGCCCCAGCATTTT. This sequence joins TRBV19 and TRBJ1-5, with 7 bases identical to TRBD1. The trim removed 7 bases at V and 1 base at J, leaving 4 bases unmatched. CDR1 and CDR2 from the germline V gene are LNHDA and SQIVND (reference sequence). The CDR3 is made up of 14 amino acids.

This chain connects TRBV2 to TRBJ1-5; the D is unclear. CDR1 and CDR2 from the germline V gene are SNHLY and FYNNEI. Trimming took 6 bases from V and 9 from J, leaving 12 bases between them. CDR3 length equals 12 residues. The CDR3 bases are TGTGCCAGCAGCCAGGTTGGGTGGCCCCAGCATTTT. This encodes CASSQVGWPQHF.

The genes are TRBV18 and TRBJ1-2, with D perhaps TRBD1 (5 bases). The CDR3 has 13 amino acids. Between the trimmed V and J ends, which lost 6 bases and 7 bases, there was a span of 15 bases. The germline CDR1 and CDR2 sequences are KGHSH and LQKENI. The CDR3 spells CASSPIGVGGYTF. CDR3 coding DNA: TGTGCCAGCTCCCCAATAGGGGTAGGTGGCTACACCTTC.

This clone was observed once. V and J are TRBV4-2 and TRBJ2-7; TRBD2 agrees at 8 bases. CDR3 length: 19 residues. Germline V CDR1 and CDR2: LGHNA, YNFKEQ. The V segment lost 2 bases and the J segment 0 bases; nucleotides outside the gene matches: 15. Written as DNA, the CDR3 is TGTGCCAGCAGCCAAAAAGCCCCTGGGGGGGCGGGGGGCTCCTACGAGCAGTACTTC. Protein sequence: CASSQKAPGGAGGSYEQYF.

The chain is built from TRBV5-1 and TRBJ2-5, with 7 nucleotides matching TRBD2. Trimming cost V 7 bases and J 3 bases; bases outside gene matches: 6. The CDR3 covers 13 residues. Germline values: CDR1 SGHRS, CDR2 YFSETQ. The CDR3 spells CASGRLAEETQYF. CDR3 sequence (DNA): TGCGCCAGCGGGCGACTAGCTGAAGAGACCCAGTACTTC.

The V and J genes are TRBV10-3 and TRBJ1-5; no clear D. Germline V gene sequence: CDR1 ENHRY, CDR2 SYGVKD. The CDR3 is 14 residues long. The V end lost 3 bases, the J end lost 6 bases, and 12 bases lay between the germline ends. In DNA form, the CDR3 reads TGTGCCATCAGTGACTTGCAGAGCGGTCAGCCCCAGCATTTT. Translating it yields CAISDLQSGQPQHF.

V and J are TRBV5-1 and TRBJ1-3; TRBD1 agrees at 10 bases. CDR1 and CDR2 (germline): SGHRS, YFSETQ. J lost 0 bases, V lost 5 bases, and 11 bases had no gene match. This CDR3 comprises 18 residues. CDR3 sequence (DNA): TGCGCCAGCAGTCCCGGGACAGGGGCTACCAGCTCTGGAAACACCATATATTTT. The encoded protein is CASSPGTGATSSGNTIYF.

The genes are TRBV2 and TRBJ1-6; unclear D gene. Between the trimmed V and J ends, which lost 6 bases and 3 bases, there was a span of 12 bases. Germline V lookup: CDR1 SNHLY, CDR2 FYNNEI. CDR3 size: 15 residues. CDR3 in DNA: TGTGCCAGCAGATACCAACGGGACTATAATTCACCCCTCCACTTT. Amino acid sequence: CASRYQRDYNSPLHF. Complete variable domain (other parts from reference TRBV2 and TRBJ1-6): EPEVTQTPSHQVTQMGQEVILRCVPISNHLYFYWYRQILGQKVEFLVSFYNNEISEKSEIFDDQFSVERPDGSNFTLKIRSTKLEDSAMYFCASRYQRDYNSPLHFGNGTRLTVT.

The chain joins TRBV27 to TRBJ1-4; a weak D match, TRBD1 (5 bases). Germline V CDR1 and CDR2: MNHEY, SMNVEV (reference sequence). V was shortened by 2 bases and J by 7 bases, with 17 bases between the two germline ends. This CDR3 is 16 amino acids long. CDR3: CASSLTQGFGGEKLFF. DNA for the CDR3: TGTGCCAGCAGTTTAACTCAGGGCTTTGGTGGTGAAAAACTGTTTTTT.

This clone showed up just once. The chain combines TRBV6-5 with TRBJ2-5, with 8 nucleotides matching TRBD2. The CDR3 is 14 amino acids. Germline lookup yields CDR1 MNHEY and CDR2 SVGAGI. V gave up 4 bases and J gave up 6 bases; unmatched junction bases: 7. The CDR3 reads CASSSYSGAQTQYF. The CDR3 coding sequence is TGTGCCAGCAGTTCCTATAGCGGGGCCCAGACCCAGTACTTC.

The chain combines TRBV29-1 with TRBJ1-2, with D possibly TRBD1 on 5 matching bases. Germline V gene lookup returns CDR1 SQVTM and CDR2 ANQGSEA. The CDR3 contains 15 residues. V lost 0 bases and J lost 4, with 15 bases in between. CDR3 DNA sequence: TGCAGCGTTGAAGATCGCGGCGGGGGGGTCTATGGCTACACCTTC. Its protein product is CSVEDRGGGVYGYTF.

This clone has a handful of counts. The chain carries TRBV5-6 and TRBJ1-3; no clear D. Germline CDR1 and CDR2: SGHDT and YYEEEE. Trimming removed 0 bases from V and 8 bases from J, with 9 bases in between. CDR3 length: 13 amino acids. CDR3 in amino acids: CASSLGGVDTIYF. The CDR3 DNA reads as TGTGCCAGCAGCTTGGGCGGCGTGGACACCATATATTTT.

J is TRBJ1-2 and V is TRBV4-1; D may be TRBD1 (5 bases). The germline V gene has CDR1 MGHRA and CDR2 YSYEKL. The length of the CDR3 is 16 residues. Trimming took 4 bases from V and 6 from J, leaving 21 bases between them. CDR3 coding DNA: TGCGCCAGCAGCCTTACCTTGTGGGGCGGATTGGATGGCTACACCTTC. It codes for CASSLTLWGGLDGYTF.

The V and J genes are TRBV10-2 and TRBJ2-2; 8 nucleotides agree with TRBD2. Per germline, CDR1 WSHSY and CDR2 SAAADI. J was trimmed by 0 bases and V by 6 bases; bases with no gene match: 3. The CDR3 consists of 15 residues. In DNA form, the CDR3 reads TGCGCCAGCAGAGTCGGGGGGGCGAACACCGGGGAGCTGTTTTTT. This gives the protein CASRVGGANTGELFF.

The CDR3 DNA reads as TGTGCCAGTAGTATAGAGACGACAGGGGGCACTGAAGCTTTCTTT. Translated, it gives CASSIETTGGTEAFF. The gene calls are TRBV19 and TRBJ1-1; 9 bases match TRBD1. Germline lookup yields CDR1 LNHDA and CDR2 SQIVND (reference sequence). The V and J ends lost 0 bases and 4 bases, in that order; junction bases with no gene match: 3. The CDR3 is 15 amino acids. The full variable domain, rest sourced from reference TRBV19 and TRBJ1-1, is DGGITQSPKYLFRKEGQNVTLSCEQNLNHDAMYWYRQDPGQGLRLIYYSQIVNDFQKGDIAEGYSVSREKKESFPLTVTSAQKNPTAFYLCASSIETTGGTEAFFGQGTRLTVV.

The CDR3: CASSPSGTGGTEAFF. For the CDR3, the DNA is TGTGCCAGCAGCCCCTCCGGGACAGGGGGCACTGAAGCTTTCTTT. The rearrangement joins TRBV11-3 to TRBJ1-1; 11 bases align to TRBD1. Germline V gives CDR1 SGHNT, CDR2 YENEEA. Trimming at V came to 5 bases and at J to 4 bases, leaving 6 bases not matched to a gene. The CDR3 runs to 15 residues.

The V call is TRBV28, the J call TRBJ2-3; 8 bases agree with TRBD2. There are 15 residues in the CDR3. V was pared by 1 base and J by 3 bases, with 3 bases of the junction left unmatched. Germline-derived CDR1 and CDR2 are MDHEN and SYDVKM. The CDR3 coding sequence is TGTGCCAGCAGTTTATTTACGGGGGGGACAGATACGCAGTATTTT. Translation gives CASSLFTGGTDTQYF.

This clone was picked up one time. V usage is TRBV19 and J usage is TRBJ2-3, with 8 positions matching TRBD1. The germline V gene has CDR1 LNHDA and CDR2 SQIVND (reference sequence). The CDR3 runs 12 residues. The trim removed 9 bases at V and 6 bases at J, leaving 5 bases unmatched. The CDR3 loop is CASGTGSDTQYF. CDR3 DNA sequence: TGTGCCAGCGGGACAGGATCCGATACGCAGTATTTT.

The chain's CDR3 is CASSDGPYNEQFF. In DNA, the CDR3 is TGTGCCAGCTCAGATGGGCCTTACAATGAGCAGTTCTTC. The gene calls are TRBV7-3 and TRBJ2-1; no definite D call. Trimming removed 8 bases at V and 4 bases at J, with 12 bases between. The CDR3 has 13 amino acids. Germline values: CDR1 SGHTA, CDR2 FQGTGA.